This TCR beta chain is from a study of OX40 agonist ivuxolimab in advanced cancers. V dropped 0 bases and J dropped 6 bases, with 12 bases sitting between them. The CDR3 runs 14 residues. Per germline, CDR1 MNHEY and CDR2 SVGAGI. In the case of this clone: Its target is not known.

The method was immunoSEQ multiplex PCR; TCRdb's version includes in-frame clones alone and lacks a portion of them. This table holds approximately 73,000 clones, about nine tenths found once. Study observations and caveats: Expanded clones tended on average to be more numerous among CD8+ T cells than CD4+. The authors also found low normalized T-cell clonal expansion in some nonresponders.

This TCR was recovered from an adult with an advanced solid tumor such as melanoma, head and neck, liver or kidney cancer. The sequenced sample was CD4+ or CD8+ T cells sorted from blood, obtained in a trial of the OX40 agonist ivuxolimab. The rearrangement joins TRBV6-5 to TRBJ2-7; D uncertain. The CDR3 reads CASSYSGGVGEQYF. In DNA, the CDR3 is TGTGCCAGCAGTTACTCCGGTGGGGTAGGCGAGCAGTACTTC.